The 2 T cell receptor beta chains below come from one sample, sequenced in a study of blood T cells in healthy people across ages (dated by TCRdb to 2014 to 2015). The protocol used for the library was 5' RACE. TCRdb records Illumina HiSeq 2500 as the sequencer. A second PCR of about 6 to 11 cycles was performed with a sample-barcoded 5' primer and a J-beta primer mix. TCRdb reprocessed the public reads (quality trimming at Q25 with fastp, clone calling with MiXCR) and kept in-frame beta chains. Every CDR3 protein is listed once, alongside the most common genes and DNA of its rows. Present in this sample are about 800,000 distinct CDR3 sequences, roughly 25% of which were seen just once. In total, the top ten clones hold approximately 3.7% of the sample. These sequences were also reported in another study, on T cells of mothers and their children.

The sequencing input was blood. All receptors come from a boy between 10 and 17 years old in good health.

CDR3 bases: TGTGCCAGCAGCTTGACAGGGGGCGGATATGGCTACACCTTC. Amino acid sequence: CASSLTGGGYGYTF. The chain carries TRBV7-9 and TRBJ1-2; 10 nucleotides agree with TRBD1. Trimming took 3 bases from V and 5 from J; bases not matched to a gene: 3. The CDR3 is made up of 14 amino acids. Germline-derived CDR1 and CDR2 are SEHNR and FQNEAQ (reference sequence).

On this clonotype: At one boundary the junction diverges from the germline segment, which might be a read error. This chain joins TRBV28 and TRBJ1-6; 7 nucleotides line up with TRBD1. The CDR3 consists of 15 residues. Germline V CDR1 and CDR2: MDHEN, SYDVKM. This CDR3 is CASGTVREPNSPHHF. The CDR3, as DNA: TGTGCCAGCGGGACAGTAAGGGAGCCTAATTCACCCCACCACTTT.